This TCR beta chain was found in a study of identical twins. The cDNA had a unique molecular identifier and a template-switch universal primer site. TCRdb reprocessed the 5' RACE reads via MiXCR and lists one record per CDR3 protein. The table lists around 240,000 distinct CDR3 sequences, under 12% of them singletons, with 9% to 10% in the top ten. This clonotype was counted at least ten times. Antigen unknown. Broader study findings: Sequences that were beta out-of-frame showed weaker excess twin sharing. Donors were not followed over many years; analysis was cross-sectional. There were fewer insertions in abundant cord blood beta clonotypes, but memory repertoires showed no such pattern.

V was shortened by 3 bases and J by 0 bases, with 18 bases between the two germline ends. The CDR3 runs 17 residues. Per the germline V gene, CDR1 is SNHLY and CDR2 is FYNNEI. Sequencing input: memory T cells sorted from blood. The sequence was obtained from a man aged 45-65 years in good health. The gene calls are TRBV2 and TRBJ2-7; a weak D match, TRBD2 (6 bases). CDR3 in amino acids: CASSDLWRDSSSYEQYF. DNA of the CDR3: TGTGCCAGCAGTGATCTCTGGCGGGACTCGAGCTCCTACGAGCAGTACTTC.